The clone carrying this T cell receptor (beta chain) showed up just a few times. No antigen is known for it. Sequenced by immunoSEQ multiplex PCR; TCRdb stores in-frame clones only, minus some. Of 30,000 or so clones in the sample, 85% to 95% were seen once. No neoadjuvant therapy was given to the selected pancreatic ductal adenocarcinoma patients before their surgery. The record originates from a study of T cells in pancreatic ductal adenocarcinoma. Study-wide findings and caveats: Enrichment of CD45RO+ effector over naive T cells in tumors may bias clonality. No significant tumor-blood clonality difference; means were about 0.12 and 0.07. Blood had more productive templates and around 8.6-fold more unique clonotypes than tumor.

Sequenced sample: PBMCs. The sequence derives from a human donor with pancreatic ductal adenocarcinoma.

DNA of the CDR3: TGTGCCAGCAGCTCGGACAGTTGGAGGAATCAGCCCCAGCATTTT. Residues: CASSSDSWRNQPQHF. The V and J genes are TRBV7-9 and TRBJ1-5; tentatively, D is TRBD1 (6 bases). CDR3 length: 15 residues. Germline CDR1 SEHNR, CDR2 FQNEAQ (reference sequence). Trimming removed 4 bases at V and 4 bases at J, with 14 bases between.